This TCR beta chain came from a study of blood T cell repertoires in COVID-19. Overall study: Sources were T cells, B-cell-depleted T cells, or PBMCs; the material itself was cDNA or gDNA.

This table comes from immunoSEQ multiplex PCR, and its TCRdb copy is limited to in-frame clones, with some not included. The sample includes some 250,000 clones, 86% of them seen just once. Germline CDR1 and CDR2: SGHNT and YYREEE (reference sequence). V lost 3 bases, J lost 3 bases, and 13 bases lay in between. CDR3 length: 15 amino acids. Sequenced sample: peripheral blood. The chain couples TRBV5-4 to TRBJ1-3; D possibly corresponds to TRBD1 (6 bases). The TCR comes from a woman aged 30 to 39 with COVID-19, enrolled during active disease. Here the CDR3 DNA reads TGTGCCAGCAGCTGGGGAGGGGGTGGTGGAAACACCATATATTTT. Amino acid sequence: CASSWGGGGGNTIYF.